This T cell receptor (beta chain) was captured by sequencing in a study of blood T cells in healthy people across ages. Overall study results and limits: It was not known whether donors were CMV positive (a possible confounder of expanded clonotype changes). Long-lived and aged donors differed, with more naive CD4+ cells and higher diversity in the long-lived.

From germline, CDR1 is DFQATT and CDR2 SNEGSKA (reference sequence). CDR3 length: 15 residues. V was clipped by 4 bases and J by 6 bases; unmatched bases: 9. There are many counts of this clonotype. No antigen is known for it. Peripheral blood, approximately 10 milliliters per donor, was collected. A minimum of 5 micrograms of total RNA was extracted per sample. Alongside a J-beta primer mix, a sample-barcoded 5' primer served in a second PCR lasting 7 to 11 cycles. MiXCR was run by TCRdb on the 5' RACE reads, yielding one entry per CDR3 protein. The data show some 1.7 million distinct CDR3 sequences, with 28% seen just once and over 7% held by the top ten.

Sequencing was performed on blood. This receptor was identified in a woman aged 30 to 39 in good health. This chain uses TRBV20-1 with TRBJ2-1, with 10 bases fitting TRBD2. The CDR3 DNA sequence: TGCAGTGCTACCACCGGGACTAGCGTAATCAATGAGCAGTTCTTC. Translated: CSATTGTSVINEQFF.